The 28 T cell receptor beta chains below come from one sample, sequenced in a study of early stage breast cancer tumors (TCRdb year 2017). Preparation of the library involved the immunoSEQ multiplex PCR assay. TCRdb stores this immuneACCESS table with in-frame sequences only. Part of the clones is absent; in the studies checked, under half of the shortfall reflects unresolved V genes, and no reason is known for the rest. In this sample the table shows about 72,000 clones, around four fifths of which occur a single time. The ten largest account for roughly 3.2% of the sample. The sample was blood. Every receptor here comes from a person in their sixties or seventies with breast cancer.

V is TRBV4-2 and J is TRBJ2-3; a possible D gene is TRBD1 (6 bases). V was pared by 5 bases and J by 6 bases, with 12 bases between. Germline V lookup: CDR1 LGHNA, CDR2 YNFKEQ. CDR3 length: 13 amino acids. The CDR3 nucleotides read TGTGCCAGCAGCATCGCACAGGGCGATACGCAGTATTTT. Protein sequence: CASSIAQGDTQYF.

This chain uses TRBV19 with TRBJ2-5, with TRBD1 matching 7 bases. Trimming at V came to 5 bases and at J to 2 bases, leaving 5 bases not matched to a gene. The CDR3 is made up of 14 amino acids. CDR1 and CDR2 from the germline V gene are LNHDA and SQIVND (reference sequence). Here the CDR3 reads CASSVDRDQETQYF. The CDR3 nucleotides are TGTGCCAGTAGTGTCGACAGGGATCAAGAGACCCAGTACTTC. Complete variable domain (other parts from reference TRBV19 and TRBJ2-5): DGGITQSPKYLFRKEGQNVTLSCEQNLNHDAMYWYRQDPGQGLRLIYYSQIVNDFQKGDIAEGYSVSREKKESFPLTVTSAQKNPTAFYLCASSVDRDQETQYFGPGTRLLVL.

The V and J genes are TRBV2 and TRBJ2-1, with D tentatively TRBD1 (5 bases). This CDR3 is 13 amino acids long. Trimming pared 8 bases from V and 7 bases from J, leaving 15 bases between. Germline assignment: CDR1 SNHLY and CDR2 FYNNEI. DNA for the CDR3: TGTGCCAGCTCCAACCGAAGGGGAAATGAGCAGTTCTTC. Its translation: CASSNRRGNEQFF.

The chain carries TRBV9 and TRBJ1-2; 10 bases are shared with TRBD1. The CDR3 has 14 amino acids. The V gene's germline CDR1 is SGDLS and CDR2 YYNGEE. V was clipped by 5 bases and J by 2 bases; unmatched bases: 3. DNA for the CDR3: TGTGCCAGCAGTCCGGGACAGGGGAACTATGGCTACACCTTC. This encodes CASSPGQGNYGYTF.

This clone came up a few times. This chain uses TRBV21-1 with TRBJ2-7; the table assigns TRBD2, which was not confirmed against the DNA. TRBV21-1 counts as a pseudogene. This CDR3 is 16 amino acids long. Written as DNA, the CDR3 is TGTGCCAGCAGCAAAAGGGGGGGGCTCTCCTCCTACGAGCAGTACTTC. Protein sequence: CASSKRGGLSSYEQYF.

The chain has TRBV2 and TRBJ2-7; D might be TRBD1 or TRBD2, each matching 6 bases. Trimming stripped 6 bases from V and 5 bases from J, with 14 bases between. The CDR3 sequence is 13 residues long. Germline CDR1 is SNHLY and CDR2 is FYNNEI. The CDR3 region is CASREEGENEQYF. DNA of the CDR3: TGTGCCAGCAGGGAGGAGGGGGAGAACGAGCAGTACTTC.

This chain joins TRBV5-1 and TRBJ2-1; 10 bases are a match to TRBD1. This CDR3 is 13 amino acids long. After removal of 3 bases from V and 7 bases from J, the junction contained 1 base not matched to a gene. Germline values: CDR1 SGHRS, CDR2 YFSETQ. The CDR3 protein is CASSWDRGNEQFF. CDR3 coding DNA: TGCGCCAGCAGCTGGGACAGGGGTAATGAGCAGTTCTTC.

The chain combines TRBV6-1 with TRBJ1-1, with D possibly being TRBD1 (5 bases). Between the trimmed V and J ends, which lost 0 bases and 11 bases, there was a span of 13 bases. Germline CDR1 MNHNS, CDR2 SASEGT. There are 13 residues in the CDR3. CDR3: CASSEAESGFAFF. CDR3 nucleotides: TGTGCCAGCAGTGAAGCGGAGTCAGGGTTCGCTTTCTTT.

V usage is TRBV30 and J usage is TRBJ2-3, with TRBD2 matching over 8 bases. Germline trimming cut 2 bases from V and 2 bases from J; bases unmatched to any gene: 9. The CDR3 runs 16 residues. The germline CDR1 and CDR2 sequences are GTSNPN and SVGIG (reference sequence). DNA of the CDR3: TGTGCCTGGAGTACCGGAGGACTAGCAGCCACAGATACGCAGTATTTT. As protein: CAWSTGGLAATDTQYF.

The rearrangement joins TRBV6-5 to TRBJ2-7, with 12 nucleotides matching TRBD2. This CDR3 contains 15 residues. Trimming cost V 5 bases and J 2 bases; bases outside gene matches: 4. Germline V lookup: CDR1 MNHEY, CDR2 SVGAGI. Here the CDR3 DNA reads TGTGCCAGCAGTGCTAGCGGGAGGGGGACCTACGAGCAGTACTTC. It yields the protein CASSASGRGTYEQYF.

This rearrangement joins TRBV18 to TRBJ2-6; the D gene is possibly TRBD1 (6 bases). CDR3 size: 17 residues. V was trimmed by 3 bases and J by 0 bases, leaving 12 bases between them. Germline V CDR1 and CDR2: KGHSH, LQKENI. The CDR3 loop is CASSPVQGNSGANVLTF. CDR3 sequence (DNA): TGTGCCAGCTCACCGGTACAGGGCAACTCTGGGGCCAACGTCCTGACTTTC.

The genes are TRBV10-3 and TRBJ2-3; TRBD2 matches at 13 bases. Germline CDR1 ENHRY, CDR2 SYGVKD. The CDR3 contains 16 residues. The V and J ends lost 6 bases and 4 bases, in that order; junction bases with no gene match: 7. The CDR3 DNA follows: TGTGCCATCAGGTCAAGGACTAGCGGGGGCCCAGATACGCAGTATTTT. This encodes CAIRSRTSGGPDTQYF.

The gene calls are TRBV10-2 and TRBJ2-7; possibly TRBD2 for D (6 bases). This CDR3 region has 16 residues. From germline, CDR1 is WSHSY and CDR2 SAAADI. The V and J ends lost 6 bases and 4 bases respectively, with 22 bases between them. The CDR3, as DNA: TGCGCCAGCAGCGAGCGCGGGACTTTACATTCTTACGAGCAGTACTTC. Protein: CASSERGTLHSYEQYF.

The chain employs TRBV7-8 and TRBJ1-4, with D perhaps matching TRBD1 (5 bases). Germline V lookup: CDR1 SGHVS, CDR2 FQNEAQ. The ends were cut back, 4 bases at V and 7 bases at J, with 19 bases in the middle. This CDR3 spans 16 amino acids. The CDR3 is CASSSTGTGYGEKLFF. Written as DNA, the CDR3 is TGTGCCAGCAGCTCAACCGGGACGGGATACGGTGAAAAACTGTTTTTT.

This clone was counted a single time. The chain employs TRBV6-6 and TRBJ2-5; the D gene is possibly TRBD2 (5 bases). The CDR3 loop spans 13 amino acids. The V gene's germline CDR1 is MNHNY and CDR2 SVGAGI (reference sequence). V gave up 6 bases and J gave up 4 bases, with 12 bases separating them. The CDR3 DNA is TGTGCCAGCAGGACGACTACCGGAGAGACCCAGTACTTC. This encodes CASRTTTGETQYF.

This sequence joins TRBV18 and TRBJ1-1; 7 nucleotides agree with TRBD1. The CDR3 has 14 residues. Unmatched junction bases numbered 11, after V lost 6 bases and J lost 7 bases. Germline CDR1 KGHSH, CDR2 LQKENI. The CDR3: CASSPGGGNGEAFF. In DNA, the CDR3 is TGTGCCAGCTCGCCAGGAGGGGGCAACGGTGAAGCTTTCTTT.

The chain uses TRBV2 and TRBJ2-3; maybe TRBD2 (5 bases). Germline CDR1 reads SNHLY; CDR2 reads FYNNEI. V was pared by 7 bases and J by 6 bases, with 11 bases between. The CDR3 has 12 amino acids. The CDR3 nucleotides are TGTGCCAGCAAGCCGGGGAAGGATACGCAGTATTTT. Translating gives CASKPGKDTQYF.

The chain uses TRBV7-6 and TRBJ1-5; no clear D gene. The germline gives CDR1 SGHVS, CDR2 FNYEAQ. This CDR3 comprises 13 residues. V was pared by 5 bases and J by 4 bases, with 9 bases between. CDR3 residues: CASSPQLNQPQHF. The CDR3 nucleotides read TGTGCCAGCAGCCCCCAATTGAATCAGCCCCAGCATTTT.

In nucleotides, the CDR3 is TGCGCCAGCAGCTCGGGACTAGCGGGGGGCAGGGGTACGGGCGAGCAGTACTTC. Encoded protein: CASSSGLAGGRGTGEQYF. The V call is TRBV5-1, the J call TRBJ2-7; 15 bases are a match to TRBD2. The germline V gene has CDR1 SGHRS and CDR2 YFSETQ. The CDR3 consists of 18 residues. V lost 3 bases and J lost 6; bases outside the gene matches: 13.

This clone was detected only a few times. V gene TRBV5-1 combines with J gene TRBJ1-1; possibly TRBD1 for D (6 bases). The CDR3 extends over 15 amino acids. Germline CDR1 reads SGHRS; CDR2 reads YFSETQ. V gave up 0 bases and J gave up 1 base, with 10 bases separating them. This CDR3 is CASSLDGGRNTEAFF. CDR3 bases: TGCGCCAGCAGCTTGGATGGGGGGCGGAACACTGAAGCTTTCTTT.

The rearrangement links TRBV19 to TRBJ2-3, with TRBD1 matching over 9 bases. This CDR3 comprises 13 residues. Germline V gene lookup returns CDR1 LNHDA and CDR2 SQIVND (reference sequence). V lost 6 bases to trimming and J lost 6 bases; unmatched junction nucleotides: 4. CDR3 sequence: CASRGQGEDTQYF. DNA for the CDR3: TGTGCCAGTAGGGGACAGGGTGAGGATACGCAGTATTTT.

The J gene is TRBJ2-3, the V gene TRBV11-3; TRBD1 is a possible D gene (5 bases). Trimming left V 8 bases short and J 6 bases short, with 9 bases between. This CDR3 region has 11 residues. Germline-derived CDR1 and CDR2 are SGHNT and YENEEA. The CDR3 bases are TGTGCCAGCGGAAGGGGCGATACGCAGTATTTT. Translating gives CASGRGDTQYF.

V and J are TRBV30 and TRBJ1-5; D is possibly TRBD1 (5 bases). This CDR3 has 13 amino acids. V gave up 3 bases and J gave up 2 bases, with 8 bases separating them. Germline V gene data show CDR1 as GTSNPN and CDR2 as SVGIG (reference sequence). The CDR3 reads CAWRGGGNQPQHF. CDR3 nucleotide sequence: TGTGCCTGGAGGGGAGGGGGCAATCAGCCCCAGCATTTT.

Concerning this clone: At one boundary the junction diverges from the germline segment, which might be a read error. The chain has TRBV7-7 and TRBJ2-2; no definite D call. The CDR3 is 14 residues long. CDR1 and CDR2 (germline): SSHAT, FNYEAQ (reference sequence). Here the CDR3 reads CASSLLLNTGELFF. The CDR3 nucleotides read TGTGCTAGCAGCTTACTACTGAACACCGGGGAGCTGTTTTTT.

V is TRBV19 and J is TRBJ1-4, with D unclear. Germline CDR1 is LNHDA and CDR2 is SQIVND (reference sequence). The CDR3 is 10 amino acids. CDR3 residues: CARAREKLFF. CDR3 in DNA: TGTGCGCGGGCTCGAGAAAAACTGTTTTTT.

V is TRBV29-1 and J is TRBJ1-2; D might be TRBD1 (6 bases). The CDR3 has 13 amino acids. The V gene's germline CDR1 is SQVTM and CDR2 ANQGSEA. V lost 0 bases and J lost 7, with 12 bases in between. The CDR3 region has the DNA TGCAGCGTTGAAGATTCGGGGGCTAGTGGCTACACCTTC. It yields the protein CSVEDSGASGYTF.

The gene calls are TRBV2 and TRBJ2-1, with no clear D. The germline V and J ends were trimmed by 4 bases and 4 bases, with 2 bases remaining between them. Germline V gives CDR1 SNHLY, CDR2 FYNNEI. The CDR3 has 11 amino acids. The CDR3 protein is CASSGYNEQFF. Written as DNA, the CDR3 is TGTGCCAGCAGTGGGTACAATGAGCAGTTCTTC.

This sequence joins TRBV6-6 and TRBJ1-6; tentatively, D is TRBD1 (5 bases). The V end was cut by 2 bases, the J end by 5 bases, with 7 bases between. The CDR3 is 14 residues long. The germline V gene has CDR1 MNHNY and CDR2 SVGAGI (reference sequence). CDR3 amino acids: CASSYRGDNSPLHF. CDR3 in DNA: TGTGCCAGCAGTTACAGGGGAGATAATTCACCCCTCCACTTT.